This T cell receptor (beta chain) stems from a study of Graves' ophthalmopathy and Graves' hyperthyroidism. This clonotype turned up a few times. A read error may account for a junction end that differs from germline. The PBMCs were taken from 10 ml of fresh peripheral blood. CDR3 length: 15 amino acids. CDR1 is SGHRS and CDR2 is YFSETQ in the germline V gene. Amplification of TCR beta CDR3 regions used RNA transcripts. HTBI primers served in a first-round RT-PCR, which a second-round multiplex PCR followed. TCRdb ran MiXCR on the multiplex PCR reads and lists one entry per CDR3 protein. Of roughly 500,000 distinct CDR3 sequences detected, around 15% appear once; the ten largest clones hold about 10%.

The rearrangement links TRBV5-1 to TRBJ2-4, with 10 bases identical to TRBD1. This TCR derives from a woman in her twenties or thirties with Graves' ophthalmopathy. The sequenced material came from blood. DNA of the CDR3: TGCGCCAGCAGCGCCCGACAGGGGGCTACGTACATTAAGTACTTC. This sequence encodes CASSARQGATYIKYF.